The clone carrying this TCR beta chain was seen many times. Its specificity is unknown. This CDR3 has 13 residues. V lost 3 bases and J lost 2, with 2 bases in between. These data are taken from a study of T cells in Graves' hyperthyroidism and ophthalmopathy. RNA transcripts yielded amplified TCR beta CDR3 regions. TCR CDR3 regions were first amplified by RT-PCR with HTBI primers. A single record per CDR3 protein comes from TCRdb applying MiXCR to the multiplex PCR reads. The sample includes a few hundred thousand distinct CDR3 sequences, more than 20% seen only once; the top ten take about 25%. Study-wide results and limits: Most clonotypes expanded in the thyroid (above 0.001) were also present in blood.

The chain couples TRBV12-3 or TRBV12-4 to TRBJ2-6; D remains unclear. The sample comprised blood. This receptor was identified in a man younger than 35 with Graves' hyperthyroidism. CDR3 coding DNA: TGTGCCAGCAGTTTCGCTGGGGCCAACGTCCTGACTTTC. Translating gives CASSFAGANVLTF.